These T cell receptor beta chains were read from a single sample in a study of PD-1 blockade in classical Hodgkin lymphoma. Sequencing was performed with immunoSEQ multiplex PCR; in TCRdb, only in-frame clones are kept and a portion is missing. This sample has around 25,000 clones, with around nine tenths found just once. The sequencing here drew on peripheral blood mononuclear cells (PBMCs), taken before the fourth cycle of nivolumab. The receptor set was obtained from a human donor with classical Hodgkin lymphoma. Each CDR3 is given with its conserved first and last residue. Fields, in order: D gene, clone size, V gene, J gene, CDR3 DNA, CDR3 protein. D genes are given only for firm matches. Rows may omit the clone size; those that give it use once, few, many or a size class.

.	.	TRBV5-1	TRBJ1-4	TGCGCCAGCAGCTTGCCAGGTCCAGACGAAAAACTGTTTTTT	CASSLPGPDEKLFF
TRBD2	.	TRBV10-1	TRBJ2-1	TGCGCCAGCAGTCCTAGCGGGGGCTACAATGAGCAGTTCTTC	CASSPSGGYNEQFF
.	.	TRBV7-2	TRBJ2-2	TGTGCCAGCAGCTTAAGCCGCACCGGGGAGCTGTTTTTT	CASSLSRTGELFF
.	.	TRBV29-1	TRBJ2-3	TGCAGCGTGCCCTATACTAGCACAGATACGCAGTATTTT	CSVPYTSTDTQYF
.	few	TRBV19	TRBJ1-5	TGTGCCAGTAGACGGACGAATCAGCCCCAGCATTTT	CASRRTNQPQHF
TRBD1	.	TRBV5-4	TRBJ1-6	TGTGCCAGCAGCTTACCGGGACAGATAGGTTCACCCCTCCACTTT	CASSLPGQIGSPLHF
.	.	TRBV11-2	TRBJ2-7	TGTGCCAGCAGCCCCTTGGGGCGTCCGGGCTACGAGCAGTACTTC	CASSPLGRPGYEQYF
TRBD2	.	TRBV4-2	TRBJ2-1	TGTGCCAGCAGCCACCCTTTTCGGACTAGCAACTACAATGAGCAGTTCTTC	CASSHPFRTSNYNEQFF
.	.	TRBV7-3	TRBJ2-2	TGTGCCAGCAGCTTAAGATCCGGGGAGCTGTTTTTT	CASSLRSGELFF
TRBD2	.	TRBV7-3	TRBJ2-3	TGTGCCAGCAGCCCCAGGCGGGGGAACTTGGAGGCAGATACGCAGTATTTT	CASSPRRGNLEADTQYF
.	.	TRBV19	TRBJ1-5	TGTGCCAGTAGTATAATAGGTAATCAGCCCCAGCATTTT	CASSIIGNQPQHF
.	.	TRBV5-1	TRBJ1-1	TGCGCCAGCAGCCCCGTTGCGGGGGAAGCTTTCTTT	CASSPVAGEAFF
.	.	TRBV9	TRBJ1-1	TGTGCCAGCAGCACCGCAGCGGCATCAAACACTGAAGCTTTCTTT	CASSTAAASNTEAFF
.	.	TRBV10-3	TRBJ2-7	TGTGCCATCAGTTATGGGTCTAGCCTCTACTACGAGCAGTACTTC	CAISYGSSLYYEQYF
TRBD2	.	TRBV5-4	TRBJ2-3	TGTGCCAGCAGCTTGTATAGCGGGGGGCGCACAGATACGCAGTATTTT	CASSLYSGGRTDTQYF
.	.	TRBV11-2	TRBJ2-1	TGTGCCAGCAGCGTAAGACAGTACAATGAGCAGTTCTTC	CASSVRQYNEQFF
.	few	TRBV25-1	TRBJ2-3	TGTGCCAGCAGTGAAAACAGGGACGTGACAGATACGCAGTATTTT	CASSENRDVTDTQYF
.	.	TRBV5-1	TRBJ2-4	TGCGCCAGCAGCTTGGACAATCTAGCCAAAAACATTCAGTACTTC	CASSLDNLAKNIQYF
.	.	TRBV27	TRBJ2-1	TGTGCCAGCAGTTTCGCAAATGAGCAGTTCTTC	CASSFANEQFF
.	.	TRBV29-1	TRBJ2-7	TGCAGCGTCGGCTGGGAGCTCCGGCGGGACGAGCAGTACTTC	CSVGWELRRDEQYF
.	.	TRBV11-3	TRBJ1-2	TGTGCCAGCAGCTTAACCGGGGGCTATGGCTACACCTTC	CASSLTGGYGYTF
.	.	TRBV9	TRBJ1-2	TGTGCCAGCAGCGTAAGTGGTACAGTTAGGGATGGCTACACCTTC	CASSVSGTVRDGYTF
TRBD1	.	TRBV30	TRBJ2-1	TGTGCCTGGAGTGTGGACAGGGATGAGCAGTTCTTC	CAWSVDRDEQFF
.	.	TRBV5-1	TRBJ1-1	TGCGCCAGCAGCTGGAGGGGACAAGAAGTGGACACTGAAGCTTTCTTT	CASSWRGQEVDTEAFF
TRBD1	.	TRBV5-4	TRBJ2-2	TGTGCCAGCAGCCCGGACAGGGTGAGGGAGCTGTTTTTT	CASSPDRVRELFF